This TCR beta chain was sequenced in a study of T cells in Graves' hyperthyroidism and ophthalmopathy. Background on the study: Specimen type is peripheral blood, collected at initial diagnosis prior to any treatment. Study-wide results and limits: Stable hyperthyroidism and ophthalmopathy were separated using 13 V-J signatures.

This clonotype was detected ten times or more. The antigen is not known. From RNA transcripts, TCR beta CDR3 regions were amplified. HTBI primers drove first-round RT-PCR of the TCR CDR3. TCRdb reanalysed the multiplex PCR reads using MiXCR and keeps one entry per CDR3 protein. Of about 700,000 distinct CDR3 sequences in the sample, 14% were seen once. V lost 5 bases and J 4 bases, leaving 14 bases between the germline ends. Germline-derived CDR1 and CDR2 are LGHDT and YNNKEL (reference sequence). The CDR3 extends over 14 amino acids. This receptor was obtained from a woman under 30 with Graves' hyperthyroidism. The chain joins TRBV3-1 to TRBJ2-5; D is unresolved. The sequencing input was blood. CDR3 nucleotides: TGTGCCAGCAGCAATCTCAATGGCGCAGAGACCCAGTACTTC. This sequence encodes CASSNLNGAETQYF.